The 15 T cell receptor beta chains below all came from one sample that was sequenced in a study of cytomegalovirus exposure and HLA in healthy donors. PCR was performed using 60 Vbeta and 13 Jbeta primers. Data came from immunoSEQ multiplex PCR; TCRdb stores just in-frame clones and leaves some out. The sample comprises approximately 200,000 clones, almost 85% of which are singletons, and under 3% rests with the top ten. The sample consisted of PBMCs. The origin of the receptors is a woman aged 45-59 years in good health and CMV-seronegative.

The DNA of the CDR3 is TGTGCCAGCAGTTACTCGTGGGAGGGAGACGATACGCAGTATTTT. Protein product: CASSYSWEGDDTQYF. The chain is built from TRBV6-5 and TRBJ2-3; 7 bases fit TRBD2. CDR1 is MNHEY, CDR2 SVGAGI, per germline. V was clipped by 0 bases and J by 6 bases; unmatched bases: 6. The CDR3 loop spans 15 amino acids.

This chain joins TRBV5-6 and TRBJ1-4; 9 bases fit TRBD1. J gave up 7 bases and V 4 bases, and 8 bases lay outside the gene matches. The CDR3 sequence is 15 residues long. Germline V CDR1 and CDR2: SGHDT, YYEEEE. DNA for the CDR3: TGTGCCAGCAGCCGGACAGGGGTGGCGGGTGAAAAACTGTTTTTT. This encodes CASSRTGVAGEKLFF.

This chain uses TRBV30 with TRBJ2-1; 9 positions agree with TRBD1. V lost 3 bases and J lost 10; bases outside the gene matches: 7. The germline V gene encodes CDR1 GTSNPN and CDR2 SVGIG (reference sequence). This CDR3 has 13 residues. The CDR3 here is CAWSRTGADEQFF. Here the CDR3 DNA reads TGTGCCTGGAGCAGGACAGGGGCAGACGAGCAGTTCTTC.

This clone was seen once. The CDR3 DNA reads as TGTGCCAGGGGCCACACCACCTACAATGAGCAGTTCTTC. Translation gives CARGHTTYNEQFF. The chain has TRBV21-1 and TRBJ2-1; the D call TRBD1 from the table was never checked on the DNA. TRBV21-1 is annotated as a pseudogene. The CDR3 runs to 13 residues.

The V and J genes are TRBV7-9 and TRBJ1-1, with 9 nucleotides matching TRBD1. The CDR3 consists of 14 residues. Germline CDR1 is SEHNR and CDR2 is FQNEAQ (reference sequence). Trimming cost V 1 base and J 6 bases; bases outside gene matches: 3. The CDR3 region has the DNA TGTGCCAGCAGCTTAGTGGGACAGGGCTCTGAAGCTTTCTTT. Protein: CASSLVGQGSEAFF.

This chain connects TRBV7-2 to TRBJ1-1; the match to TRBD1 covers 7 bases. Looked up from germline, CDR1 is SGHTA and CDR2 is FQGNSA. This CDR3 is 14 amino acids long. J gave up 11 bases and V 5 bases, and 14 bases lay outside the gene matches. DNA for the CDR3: TGTGCCAGCAGCACTACAGGGGCCCTTAGGGACGCTTTCTTT. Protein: CASSTTGALRDAFF.

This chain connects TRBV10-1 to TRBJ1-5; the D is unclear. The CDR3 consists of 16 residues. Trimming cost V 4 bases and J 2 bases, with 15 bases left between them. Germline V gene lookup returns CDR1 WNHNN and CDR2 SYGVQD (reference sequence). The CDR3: CASSGKLLGCNQPQHF. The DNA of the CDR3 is TGCGCCAGCAGTGGGAAACTGCTAGGATGCAATCAGCCCCAGCATTTT.

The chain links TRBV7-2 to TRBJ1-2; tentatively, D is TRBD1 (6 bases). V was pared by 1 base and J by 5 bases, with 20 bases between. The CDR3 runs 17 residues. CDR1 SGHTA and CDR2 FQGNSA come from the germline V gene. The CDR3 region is CASSLVLGQTWIYGYTF. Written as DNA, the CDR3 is TGTGCCAGCAGCTTAGTCCTTGGACAGACATGGATTTATGGCTACACCTTC.

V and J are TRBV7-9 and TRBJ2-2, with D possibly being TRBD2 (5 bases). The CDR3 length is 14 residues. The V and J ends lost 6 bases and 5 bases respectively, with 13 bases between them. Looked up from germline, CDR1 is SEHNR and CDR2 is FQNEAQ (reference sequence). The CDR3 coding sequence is TGTGCCAGCAGTCCCCAAGAGCGGACCGGGGAGCTGTTTTTT. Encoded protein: CASSPQERTGELFF.

This CDR3 reads CASSLSSHETQYF. CDR3 coding DNA: TGCGCCAGCAGCTTGAGCTCTCATGAGACCCAGTACTTC. This rearrangement joins TRBV5-1 to TRBJ2-5; D not certain. The CDR3 sequence is 13 residues long. V was cut by 1 base and J by 5 bases, with 9 bases left in between. CDR1 is SGHRS, CDR2 YFSETQ, per germline. The variable domain in full, completed from reference TRBV5-1 and TRBJ2-5, reads KAGVTQTPRYLIKTRGQQVTLSCSPISGHRSVSWYQQTPGQGLQFLFEYFSETQRNKGNFPGRFSGRQFSNSRSEMNVSTLELGDSALYLCASSLSSHETQYFGPGTRLLVL.

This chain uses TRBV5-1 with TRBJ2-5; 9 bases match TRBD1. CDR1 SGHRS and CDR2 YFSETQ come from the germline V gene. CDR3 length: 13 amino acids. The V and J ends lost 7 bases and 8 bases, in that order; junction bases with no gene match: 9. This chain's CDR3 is CASQGQGDDTQYF. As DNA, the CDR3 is TGCGCCAGCCAGGGACAGGGCGACGATACCCAGTACTTC.

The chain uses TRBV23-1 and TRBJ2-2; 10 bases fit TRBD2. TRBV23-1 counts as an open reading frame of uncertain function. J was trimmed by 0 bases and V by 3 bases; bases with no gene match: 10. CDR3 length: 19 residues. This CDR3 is CASSQWIMGTSANTGELFF. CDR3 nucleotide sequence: TGCGCCAGCAGTCAGTGGATTATGGGGACTAGCGCGAACACCGGGGAGCTGTTTTTT.

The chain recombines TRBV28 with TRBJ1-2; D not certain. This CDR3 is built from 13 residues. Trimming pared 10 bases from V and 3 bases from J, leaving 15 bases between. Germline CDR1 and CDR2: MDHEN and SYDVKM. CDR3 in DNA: TGTGCCACCCCAGGAGGAGACGACTATGGCTACACCTTC. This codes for CATPGGDDYGYTF.

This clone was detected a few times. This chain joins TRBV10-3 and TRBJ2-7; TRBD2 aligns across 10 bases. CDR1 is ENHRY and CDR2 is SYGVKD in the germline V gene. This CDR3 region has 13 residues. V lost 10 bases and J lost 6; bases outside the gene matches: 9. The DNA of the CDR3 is TGTGCCACAGAGGGGCTAGCGGGAGCCGAGCAGTACTTC. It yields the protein CATEGLAGAEQYF.

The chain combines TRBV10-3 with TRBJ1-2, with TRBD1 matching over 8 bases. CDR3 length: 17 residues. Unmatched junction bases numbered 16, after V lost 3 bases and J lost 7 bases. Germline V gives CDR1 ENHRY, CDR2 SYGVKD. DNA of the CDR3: TGTGCCATCAGTGACCAGACAGGGGCGATCTGGCTGGGTGGCTACACCTTC. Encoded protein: CAISDQTGAIWLGGYTF.